This T cell receptor (beta chain) was observed in a study of identical twins. Findings of the study overall: Among out-of-frame alpha sequences shared by twins, low generation probability occurred in excess.

The V and J ends lost 3 bases and 7 bases, in that order; junction bases with no gene match: 5. Germline CDR1 and CDR2: SGHNT and YYREEE (reference sequence). The CDR3 has 14 residues. In TCRdb, the 5' RACE reads were re-called with MiXCR into one record per CDR3 protein. There are approximately 1.8 million distinct CDR3 sequences in the sample; roughly 35% occur only once, and over 0.25% lies in the top ten. Comment on this clonotype: Its antigen is unidentified.

The chain combines TRBV5-4 with TRBJ2-1; 9 bases fit TRBD2. This receptor was taken from a newborn girl in good health. The source material was cord blood. The CDR3 sequence: CASSSDSGRNEQFF. The CDR3 region has the DNA TGTGCCAGCAGCTCAGATAGCGGGAGAAATGAGCAGTTCTTC.